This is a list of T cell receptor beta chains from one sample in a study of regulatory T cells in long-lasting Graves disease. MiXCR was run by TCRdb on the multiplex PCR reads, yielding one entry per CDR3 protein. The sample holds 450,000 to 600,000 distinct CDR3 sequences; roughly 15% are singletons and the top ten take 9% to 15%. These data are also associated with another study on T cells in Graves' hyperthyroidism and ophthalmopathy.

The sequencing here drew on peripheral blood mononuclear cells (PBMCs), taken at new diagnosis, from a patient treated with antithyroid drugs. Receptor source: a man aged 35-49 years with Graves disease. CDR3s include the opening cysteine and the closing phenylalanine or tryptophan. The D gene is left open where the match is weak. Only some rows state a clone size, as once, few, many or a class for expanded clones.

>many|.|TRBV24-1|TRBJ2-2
CATAPGTINTGELFF
TGTGCCACAGCCCCCGGGACAATTAACACCGGGGAGCTGTTTTTT
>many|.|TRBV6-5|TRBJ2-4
CASSSRVQPLAKNIQYF
TGTGCCAGCAGTTCCCGGGTCCAGCCGCTCGCCAAAAACATTCAGTACTTC
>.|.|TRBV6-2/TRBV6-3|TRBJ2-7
CASWPGSSYEQYF
TGTGCCAGCTGGCCGGGGAGCTCCTACGAGCAGTACTTC
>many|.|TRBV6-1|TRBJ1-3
CASHNSGNTIYF
TGTGCCAGCCACAACTCTGGAAACACCATATATTTT
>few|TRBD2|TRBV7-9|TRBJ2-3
CASSGPGTSGANTQYF
TGTGCCAGCAGCGGCCCCGGGACTAGCGGGGCTAATACGCAGTATTTT
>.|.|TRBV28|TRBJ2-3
CASSFGGGNTQYF
TGTGCCAGCAGTTTTGGCGGCGGAAATACGCAGTATTTT
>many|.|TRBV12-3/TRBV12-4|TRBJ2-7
CAPIPRELTYEQYF
TGTGCCCCGATACCAAGGGAGCTAACCTACGAGCAGTACTTC
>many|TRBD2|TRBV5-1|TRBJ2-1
CASSRGLAVTYNEQFF
TGCGCCAGCAGCCGGGGACTAGCGGTCACTTACAATGAGCAGTTCTTC
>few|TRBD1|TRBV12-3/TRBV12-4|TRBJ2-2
CASRPGQGAGELFF
TGTGCCAGCAGACCGGGACAGGGGGCCGGGGAGCTGTTTTTT
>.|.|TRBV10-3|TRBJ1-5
CAISDGILSNQPQHF
TGTGCCATCAGTGACGGAATACTTAGCAATCAGCCCCAGCATTTT
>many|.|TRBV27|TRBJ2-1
CASKTGTQYNEQFF
TGTGCCAGTAAAACCGGGACCCAATACAATGAGCAGTTCTTC
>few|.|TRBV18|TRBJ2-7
CASSPTRESYEQYF
TGTGCCAGCTCACCTACACGGGAGAGCTACGAGCAGTACTTC
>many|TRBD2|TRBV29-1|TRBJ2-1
CSVDSSGSMNEQFF
TGCAGCGTTGATTCTAGCGGGAGTATGAATGAGCAGTTCTTC
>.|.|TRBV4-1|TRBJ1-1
CASSQVKGSTEAFF
TGCGCCAGCAGCCAAGTAAAGGGAAGCACTGAAGCTTTCTTT
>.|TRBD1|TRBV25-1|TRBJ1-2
CASSVWTGCNYGYTF
TGTGCCAGCAGTGTATGGACAGGGTGCAACTATGGCTACACCTTC
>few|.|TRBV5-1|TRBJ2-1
CASSSFSEYNEQFF
TGCGCCAGCAGCTCATTCAGCGAATACAATGAGCAGTTCTTC
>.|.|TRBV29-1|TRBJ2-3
CSVEVLARRVDTQYF
TGCAGCGTTGAAGTTCTAGCGCGGAGGGTAGATACGCAGTATTTT
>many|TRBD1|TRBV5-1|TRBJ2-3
CASSFGDRDLPTQYF
TGCGCCAGCAGCTTCGGGGACAGGGATCTCCCTACGCAGTATTTT
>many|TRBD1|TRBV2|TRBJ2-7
CASLRQGGSYEQYF
TGTGCCTCCCTTCGACAGGGGGGATCCTACGAGCAGTACTTC
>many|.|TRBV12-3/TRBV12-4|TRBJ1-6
CASSPSAQGLHASPLHF
TGTGCCAGCAGCCCTTCCGCACAGGGTCTTCACGCTTCACCCCTCCACTTT
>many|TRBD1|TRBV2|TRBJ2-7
CASRRTGQSYEQYF
TGTGCCAGCAGGAGGACAGGGCAATCCTACGAGCAGTACTTC
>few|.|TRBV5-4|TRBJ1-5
CTSSLLGSGQPQHF
TGTACCAGCAGCTTGCTAGGTAGCGGTCAGCCCCAGCATTTT
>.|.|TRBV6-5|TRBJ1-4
CASSYIGNEKLFF
TGTGCCAGCAGTTACATCGGTAATGAAAAACTGTTTTTT
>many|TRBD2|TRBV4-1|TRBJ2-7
CASSHSTSGRGYEQYF
TGCGCCAGCAGCCATTCTACTAGCGGGAGAGGCTACGAGCAGTACTTC
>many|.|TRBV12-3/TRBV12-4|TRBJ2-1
CASIFGGGNEQFF
TGTGCCAGCATTTTCGGGGGAGGCAATGAGCAGTTCTTC
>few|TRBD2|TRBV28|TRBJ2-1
CASHDSGSDEQFF
TGTGCCAGTCACGATAGCGGGAGCGATGAGCAGTTCTTC
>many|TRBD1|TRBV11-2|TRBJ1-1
CASSRDRGRRAFF
TGTGCCAGCAGCCGAGACAGGGGGCGGCGAGCTTTCTTT
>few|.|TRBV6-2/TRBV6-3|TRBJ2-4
CASSWRTKNIQYF
TGTGCCAGCAGTTGGAGGACCAAAAACATTCAGTACTTC
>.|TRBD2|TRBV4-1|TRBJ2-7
CASSQVGLAGLEEQYF
TGCGCCAGCAGCCAAGTGGGACTAGCGGGATTAGAAGAGCAGTACTTC
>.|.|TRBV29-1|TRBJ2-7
CSVRGGSYEQYF
TGCAGCGTGAGGGGGGGATCCTACGAGCAGTACTTC
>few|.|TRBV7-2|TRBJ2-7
CASSFRTHQSYEQYF
TGTGCCAGCAGCTTTAGGACCCACCAATCCTACGAGCAGTACTTC
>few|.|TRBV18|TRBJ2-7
CASSPHSDAYEQYF
TGTGCCAGCTCACCTCATTCCGACGCCTACGAGCAGTACTTC
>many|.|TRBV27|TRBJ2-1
CASSPIHWGGVNNEQFF
TGTGCCAGCAGTCCCATCCATTGGGGCGGAGTGAACAATGAGCAGTTCTTC
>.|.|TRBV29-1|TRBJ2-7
CSVEYVRGYEQYF
TGCAGCGTTGAATATGTCAGGGGTTACGAGCAGTACTTC
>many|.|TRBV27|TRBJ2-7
CASSLVRLEQYF
TGTGCCAGCAGTTTAGTGCGGCTCGAGCAGTACTTC
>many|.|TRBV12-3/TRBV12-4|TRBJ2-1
CASSWDVNEQFF
TGTGCCAGCAGCTGGGACGTGAATGAGCAGTTCTTC
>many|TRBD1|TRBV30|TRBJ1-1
CAWSRQGTEAFF
TGTGCCTGGAGCCGACAGGGCACTGAAGCTTTCTTT
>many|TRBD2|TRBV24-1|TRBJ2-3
CATSDLGTSPSTDTQYF
TGTGCCACCAGTGATTTGGGGACTAGTCCTAGCACAGATACGCAGTATTTT
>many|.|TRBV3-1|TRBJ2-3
CASSHEQDSTDTQYF
TGTGCCAGCAGCCATGAACAGGATAGCACAGATACGCAGTATTTT
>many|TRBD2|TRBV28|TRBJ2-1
CASTQTSGRHEQFF
TGTGCCAGCACTCAAACTAGCGGGAGGCATGAGCAGTTCTTC
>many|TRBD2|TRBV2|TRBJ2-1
CASSGGGLAFF
TGTGCCAGCAGTGGGGGAGGGCTGGCGTTCTTC
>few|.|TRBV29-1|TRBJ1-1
CSVEFLMNTEAFF
TGCAGCGTTGAATTCCTCATGAACACTGAAGCTTTCTTT
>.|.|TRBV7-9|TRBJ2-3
CAIDRTDTQYF
TGTGCCATTGACAGAACAGATACGCAGTATTTT
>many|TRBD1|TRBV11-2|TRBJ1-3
CASSSGTGTLRNTIYF
TGTGCCAGCAGCTCCGGGACAGGGACTTTGAGAAACACCATATATTTT
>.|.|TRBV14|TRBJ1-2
CASSRDLYLYGYTF
TGTGCCAGCAGCCGGGACCTATACCTCTATGGCTACACCTTC
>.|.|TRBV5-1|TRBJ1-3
CASSLQGDTIYF
TGCGCCAGCAGCTTACAAGGAGACACCATATATTTT
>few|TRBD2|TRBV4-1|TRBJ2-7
CASSPGGSGRVYEQYF
TGCGCCAGCAGCCCCGGTGGTAGCGGGAGGGTCTACGAGCAGTACTTC
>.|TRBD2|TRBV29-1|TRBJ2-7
CSVESLAGVYEQYF
TGCAGCGTTGAGTCCCTAGCGGGAGTTTACGAGCAGTACTTC
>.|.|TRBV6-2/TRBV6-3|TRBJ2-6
CASTLSASGANVLTF
TGTGCCAGCACCCTCAGCGCCTCTGGGGCCAACGTCCTGACTTTC
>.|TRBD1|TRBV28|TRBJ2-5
CASSLLQGAPQTQYF
TGTGCCAGCAGTTTATTACAGGGGGCGCCTCAGACCCAGTACTTC
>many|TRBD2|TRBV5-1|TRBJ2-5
CASSRWTGGIGETQYF
TGCGCCAGCAGCCGTTGGACCGGGGGGATAGGGGAGACCCAGTACTTC